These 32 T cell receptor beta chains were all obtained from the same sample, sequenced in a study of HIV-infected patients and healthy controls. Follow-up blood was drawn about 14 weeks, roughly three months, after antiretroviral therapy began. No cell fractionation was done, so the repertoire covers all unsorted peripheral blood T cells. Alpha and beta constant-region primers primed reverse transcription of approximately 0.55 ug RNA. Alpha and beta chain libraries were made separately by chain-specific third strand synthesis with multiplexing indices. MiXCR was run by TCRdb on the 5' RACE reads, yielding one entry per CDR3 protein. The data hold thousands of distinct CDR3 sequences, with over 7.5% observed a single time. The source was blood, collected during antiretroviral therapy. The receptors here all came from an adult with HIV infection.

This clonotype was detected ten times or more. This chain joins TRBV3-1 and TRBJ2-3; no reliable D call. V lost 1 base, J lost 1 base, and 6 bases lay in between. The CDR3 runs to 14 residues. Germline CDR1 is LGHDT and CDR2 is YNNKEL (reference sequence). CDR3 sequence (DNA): TGTGCCAGCAGCCAAGGCAGTGGCACAGATACGCAGTATTTT. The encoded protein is CASSQGSGTDTQYF.

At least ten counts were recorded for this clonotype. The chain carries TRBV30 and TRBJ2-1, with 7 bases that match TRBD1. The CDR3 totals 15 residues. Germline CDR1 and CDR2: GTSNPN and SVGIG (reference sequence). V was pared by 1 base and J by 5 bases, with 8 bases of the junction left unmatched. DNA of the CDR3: TGTGCCTGGAGTGATACAGGGGTCGTGAACAATGAGCAGTTCTTC. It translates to CAWSDTGVVNNEQFF.

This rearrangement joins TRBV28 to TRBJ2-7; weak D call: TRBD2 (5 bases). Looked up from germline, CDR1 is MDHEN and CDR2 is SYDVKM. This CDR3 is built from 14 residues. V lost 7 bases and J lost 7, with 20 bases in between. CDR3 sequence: CASNPGGKGVEQYF. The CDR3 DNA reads TGTGCCAGCAACCCCGGTGGTAAGGGAGTGGAGCAGTACTTC. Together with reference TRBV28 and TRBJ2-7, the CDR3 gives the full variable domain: DVKVTQSSRYLVKRTGEKVFLECVQDMDHENMFWYRQDPGLGLRLIYFSYDVKMKEKGDIPEGYSVSREKKERFSLILESASTNQTSMYLCASNPGGKGVEQYFGPGTRLTVT.

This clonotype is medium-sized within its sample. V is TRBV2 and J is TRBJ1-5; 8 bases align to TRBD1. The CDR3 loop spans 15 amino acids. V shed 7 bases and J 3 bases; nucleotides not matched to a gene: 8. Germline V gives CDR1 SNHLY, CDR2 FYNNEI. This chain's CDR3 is CASTQGASDNQPQHF. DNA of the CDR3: TGTGCCAGCACTCAGGGGGCTAGTGACAATCAGCCCCAGCATTTT.

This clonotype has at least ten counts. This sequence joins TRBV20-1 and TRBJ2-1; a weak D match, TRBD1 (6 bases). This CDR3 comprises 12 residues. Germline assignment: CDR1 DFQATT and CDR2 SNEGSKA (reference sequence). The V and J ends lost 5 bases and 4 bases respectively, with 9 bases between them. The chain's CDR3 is CSALQGYNEQFF. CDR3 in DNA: TGCAGTGCTTTACAGGGTTACAATGAGCAGTTCTTC.

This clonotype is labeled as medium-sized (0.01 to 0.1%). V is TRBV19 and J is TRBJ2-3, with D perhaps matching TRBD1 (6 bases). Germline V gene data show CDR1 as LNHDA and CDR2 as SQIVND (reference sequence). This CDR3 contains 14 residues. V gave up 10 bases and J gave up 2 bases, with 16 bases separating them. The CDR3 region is CATGQPTTTDTQYF. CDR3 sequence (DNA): TGTGCCACCGGACAGCCGACAACCACAGATACGCAGTATTTT.

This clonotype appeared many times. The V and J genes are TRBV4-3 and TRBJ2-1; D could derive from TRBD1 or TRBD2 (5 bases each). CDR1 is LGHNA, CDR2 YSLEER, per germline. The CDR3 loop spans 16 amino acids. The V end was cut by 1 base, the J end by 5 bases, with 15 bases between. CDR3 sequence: CASSQASAGTDNEQFF. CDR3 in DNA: TGCGCCAGCAGCCAAGCCTCTGCAGGGACGGACAATGAGCAGTTCTTC.

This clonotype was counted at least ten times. In DNA, the CDR3 is TGTGCCAGCAGGCAAAGACAGAGCATGAACACTGAAGCTTTCTTT. Amino acid sequence: CASRQRQSMNTEAFF. The chain combines TRBV12-3 or TRBV12-4 with TRBJ1-1; tentatively, D is TRBD1 (5 bases). The CDR3 is 15 residues long. The ends were cut back, 6 bases at V and 0 bases at J, with 14 bases in the middle.

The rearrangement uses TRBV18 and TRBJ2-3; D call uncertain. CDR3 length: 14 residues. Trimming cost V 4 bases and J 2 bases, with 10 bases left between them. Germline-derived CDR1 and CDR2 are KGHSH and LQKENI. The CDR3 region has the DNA TGTGCCAGCTCACGTCAGTGGGACACAGATACGCAGTATTTT. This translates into CASSRQWDTDTQYF. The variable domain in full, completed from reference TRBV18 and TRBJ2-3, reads NAGVMQNPRHLVRRRGQEARLRCSPMKGHSHVYWYRQLPEEGLKFMVYLQKENIIDESGMPKERFSAEFPKEGPSILRIQQVVRGDSAAYFCASSRQWDTDTQYFGPGTRLTVL.

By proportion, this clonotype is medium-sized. For the CDR3, the DNA is TGTGCCAGCACGGGGAGCAATCAGCCCCAGCATTTT. Translated, it gives CASTGSNQPQHF. This chain links TRBV28 with TRBJ1-5; D is ambiguous. V lost 7 bases to trimming and J lost 1 base, with 5 bases between them. The CDR3 consists of 12 residues. Per the germline V gene, CDR1 is MDHEN and CDR2 is SYDVKM.

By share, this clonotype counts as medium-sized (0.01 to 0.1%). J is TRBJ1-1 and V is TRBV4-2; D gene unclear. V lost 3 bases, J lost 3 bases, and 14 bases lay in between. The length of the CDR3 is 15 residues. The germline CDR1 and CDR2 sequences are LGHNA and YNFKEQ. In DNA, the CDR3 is TGTGCCAGCAGCCATAGACGAGGGCAGGACACTGAAGCTTTCTTT. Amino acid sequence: CASSHRRGQDTEAFF.

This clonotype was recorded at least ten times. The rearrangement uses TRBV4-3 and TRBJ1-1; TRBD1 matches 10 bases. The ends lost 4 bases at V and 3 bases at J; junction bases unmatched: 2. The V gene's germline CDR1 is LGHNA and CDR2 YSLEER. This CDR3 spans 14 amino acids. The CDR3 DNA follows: TGCGCCAGCAGCCGGGACAGGGGATACACTGAAGCTTTCTTT. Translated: CASSRDRGYTEAFF.

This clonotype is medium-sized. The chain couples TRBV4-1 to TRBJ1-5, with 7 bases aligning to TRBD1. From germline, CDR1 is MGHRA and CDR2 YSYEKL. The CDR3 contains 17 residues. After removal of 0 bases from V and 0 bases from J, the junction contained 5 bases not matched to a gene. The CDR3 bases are TGCGCCAGCAGCCAAGACCCAGGGGGTAGTAGCAATCAGCCCCAGCATTTT. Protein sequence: CASSQDPGGSSNQPQHF.

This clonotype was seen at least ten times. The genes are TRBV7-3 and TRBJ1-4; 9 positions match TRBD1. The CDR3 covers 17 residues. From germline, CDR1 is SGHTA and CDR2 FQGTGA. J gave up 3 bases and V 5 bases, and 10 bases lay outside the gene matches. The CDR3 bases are TGTGCCAGCAGCCGAGATTTTACAGGGGGCGCTAATGAAAAACTGTTTTTT. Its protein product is CASSRDFTGGANEKLFF.

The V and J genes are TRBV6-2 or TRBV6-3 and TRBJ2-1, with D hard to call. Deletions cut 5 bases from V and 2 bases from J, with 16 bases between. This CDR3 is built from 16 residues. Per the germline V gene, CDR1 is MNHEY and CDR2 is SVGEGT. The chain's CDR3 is CASSPVEIPPYNEQFF. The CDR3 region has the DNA TGTGCCAGCAGTCCAGTTGAGATCCCCCCCTACAATGAGCAGTTCTTC.

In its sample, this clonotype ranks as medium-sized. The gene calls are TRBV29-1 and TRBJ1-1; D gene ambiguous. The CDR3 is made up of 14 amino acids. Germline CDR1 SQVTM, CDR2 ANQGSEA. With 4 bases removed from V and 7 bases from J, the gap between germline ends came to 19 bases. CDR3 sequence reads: CSVVGVEYTIEAFF. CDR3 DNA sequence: TGCAGCGTTGTTGGGGTTGAGTATACAATTGAAGCTTTCTTT.

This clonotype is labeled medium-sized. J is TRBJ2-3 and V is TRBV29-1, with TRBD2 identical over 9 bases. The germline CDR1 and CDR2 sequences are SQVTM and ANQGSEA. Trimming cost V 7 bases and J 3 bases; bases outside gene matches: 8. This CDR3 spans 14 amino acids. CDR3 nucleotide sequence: TGCAGCGCTAATAGCGGGAGTGGTACAGATACGCAGTATTTT. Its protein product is CSANSGSGTDTQYF.

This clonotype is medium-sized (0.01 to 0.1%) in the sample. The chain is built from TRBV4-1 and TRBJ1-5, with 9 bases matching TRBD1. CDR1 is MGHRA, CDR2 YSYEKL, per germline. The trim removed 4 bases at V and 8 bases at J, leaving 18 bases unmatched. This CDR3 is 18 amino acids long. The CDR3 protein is CASSRIGQGLSPLEPQHF. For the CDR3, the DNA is TGCGCCAGCAGCCGCATAGGACAGGGGCTCTCCCCTTTGGAGCCCCAGCATTTT.

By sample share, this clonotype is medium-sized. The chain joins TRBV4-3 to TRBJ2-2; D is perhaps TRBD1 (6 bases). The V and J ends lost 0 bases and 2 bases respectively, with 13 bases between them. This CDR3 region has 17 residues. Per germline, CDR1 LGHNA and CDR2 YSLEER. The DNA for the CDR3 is TGCGCCAGCAGCCAAGATGAGAAACAGGGAAACACCGGGGAGCTGTTTTTT. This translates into CASSQDEKQGNTGELFF.

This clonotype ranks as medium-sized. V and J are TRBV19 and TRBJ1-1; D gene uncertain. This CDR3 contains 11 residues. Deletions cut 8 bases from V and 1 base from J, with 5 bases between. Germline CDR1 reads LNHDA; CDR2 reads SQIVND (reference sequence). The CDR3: CASSANTEAFF. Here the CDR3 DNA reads TGTGCCAGTTCTGCGAACACTGAAGCTTTCTTT.

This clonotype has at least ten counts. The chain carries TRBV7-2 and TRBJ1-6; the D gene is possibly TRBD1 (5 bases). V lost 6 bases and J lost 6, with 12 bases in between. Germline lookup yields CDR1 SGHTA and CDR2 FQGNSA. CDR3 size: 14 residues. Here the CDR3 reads CASRPGPLNSPLHF. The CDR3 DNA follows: TGTGCCAGCAGGCCGGGACCCCTTAATTCACCCCTCCACTTT.

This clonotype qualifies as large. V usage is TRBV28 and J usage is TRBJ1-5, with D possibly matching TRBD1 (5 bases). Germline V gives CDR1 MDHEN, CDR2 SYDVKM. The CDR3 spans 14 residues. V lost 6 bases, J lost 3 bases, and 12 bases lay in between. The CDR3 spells CASSPDGANQPQHF. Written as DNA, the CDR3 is TGTGCCAGCAGCCCAGACGGGGCCAATCAGCCCCAGCATTTT.

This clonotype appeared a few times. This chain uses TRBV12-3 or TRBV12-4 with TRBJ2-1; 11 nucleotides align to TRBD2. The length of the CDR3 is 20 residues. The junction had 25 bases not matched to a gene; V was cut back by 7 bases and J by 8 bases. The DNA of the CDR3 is TGTGCCAGCACCCAAAAAGAGGGTAGCGGGGGGGCCTCGGGTCCGCATGAGCAGTTCTTC. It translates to CASTQKEGSGGASGPHEQFF.

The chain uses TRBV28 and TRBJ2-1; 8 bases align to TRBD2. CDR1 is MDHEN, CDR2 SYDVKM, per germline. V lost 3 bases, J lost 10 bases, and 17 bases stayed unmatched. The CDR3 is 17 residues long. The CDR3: CASSLPRLASREGEQFF. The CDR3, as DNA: TGTGCCAGCAGTTTGCCTCGACTAGCAAGTCGGGAGGGGGAGCAGTTCTTC.

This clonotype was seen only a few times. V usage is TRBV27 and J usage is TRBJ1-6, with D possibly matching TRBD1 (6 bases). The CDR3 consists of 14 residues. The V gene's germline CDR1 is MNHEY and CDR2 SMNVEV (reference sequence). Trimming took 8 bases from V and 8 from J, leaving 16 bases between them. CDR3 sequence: CASAKQGQDSPLHF. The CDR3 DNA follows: TGTGCCAGCGCTAAACAGGGCCAGGATTCACCCCTCCACTTT.

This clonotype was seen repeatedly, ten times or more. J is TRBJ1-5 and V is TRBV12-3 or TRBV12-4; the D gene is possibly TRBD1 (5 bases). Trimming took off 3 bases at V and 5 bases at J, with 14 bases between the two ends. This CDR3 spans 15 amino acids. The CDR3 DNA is TGTGCCAGCAGTTTTGCTAGTTTGGGGGATCAGCCCCAGCATTTT. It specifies CASSFASLGDQPQHF.

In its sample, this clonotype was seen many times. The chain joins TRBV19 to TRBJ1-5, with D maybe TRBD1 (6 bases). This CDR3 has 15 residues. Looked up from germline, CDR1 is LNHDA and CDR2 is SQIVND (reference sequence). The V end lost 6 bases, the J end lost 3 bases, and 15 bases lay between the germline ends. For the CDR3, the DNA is TGTGCCAGTAGCACCCTAGGGGGGATCAATCAGCCCCAGCATTTT. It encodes CASSTLGGINQPQHF.

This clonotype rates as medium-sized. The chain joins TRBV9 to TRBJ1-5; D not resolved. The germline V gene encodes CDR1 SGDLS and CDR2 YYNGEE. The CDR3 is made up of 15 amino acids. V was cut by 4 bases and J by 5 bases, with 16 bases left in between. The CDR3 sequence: CASSPGSQLYQPQHF. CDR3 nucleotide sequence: TGTGCCAGCAGCCCCGGCAGCCAATTATATCAGCCCCAGCATTTT.

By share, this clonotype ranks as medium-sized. CDR3 nucleotide sequence: TGTGCCAGCAAACGGGACAGCGACACTGAAGCTTTCTTT. Protein product: CASKRDSDTEAFF. The chain joins TRBV7-3 to TRBJ1-1; TRBD1 matches at 7 bases. The germline V gene has CDR1 SGHTA and CDR2 FQGTGA. The CDR3 runs 13 residues. V shed 7 bases and J 3 bases; nucleotides not matched to a gene: 5.

The CDR3 DNA reads TGTGCCAGCAGCTCCACAGGGCACTCTGGAAACACCATATATTTT. Translation: CASSSTGHSGNTIYF. This chain uses TRBV7-9 with TRBJ1-3; a possible D gene is TRBD1 (6 bases). V was cut by 4 bases and J by 0 bases, with 10 bases left in between. The CDR3 has 15 residues. CDR1 and CDR2 (germline): SEHNR, FQNEAQ (reference sequence). Together with reference TRBV7-9 and TRBJ1-3, the CDR3 gives the full variable domain: DTGVSQNPRHKITKRGQNVTFRCDPISEHNRLYWYRQTLGQGPEFLTYFQNEAQLEKSRLLSDRFSAERPKGSFSTLEIQRTEQGDSAMYLCASSSTGHSGNTIYFGEGSWLTVV.

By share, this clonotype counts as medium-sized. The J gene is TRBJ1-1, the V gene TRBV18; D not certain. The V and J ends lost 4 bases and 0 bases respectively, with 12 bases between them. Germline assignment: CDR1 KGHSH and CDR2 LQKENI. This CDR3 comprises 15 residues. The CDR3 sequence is CASSQSRALNTEAFF. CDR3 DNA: TGTGCCAGCTCACAATCCCGGGCCCTGAACACTGAAGCTTTCTTT.

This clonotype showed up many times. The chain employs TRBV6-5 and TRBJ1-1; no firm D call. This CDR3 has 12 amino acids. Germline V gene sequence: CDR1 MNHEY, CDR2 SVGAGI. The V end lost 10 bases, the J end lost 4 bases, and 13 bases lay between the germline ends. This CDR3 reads CATRGQLTEAFF. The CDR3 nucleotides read TGTGCCACCAGAGGCCAGCTCACTGAAGCTTTCTTT.